What follows describes a single T cell receptor beta chain. CDR1 GTSNPN and CDR2 SVGIG come from the germline V gene (reference sequence). The CDR3 spans 13 residues. With V trimmed by 6 bases and J by 3 bases, 7 bases remained unmatched. Authors' processing steps: Amplification of reference gene primers was used by the study to estimate nucleated cell counts. Using immunoSEQ multiplex PCR, the repertoire was profiled, and TCRdb retains in-frame clones only, with some absent. That table furnishes V, J and clone size, whereas the DNA furnished D and trimming. The sample records roughly 200,000 clones, 65% to 90% being singletons. This record comes from a study of blood T cell repertoires in COVID-19. Study overall: Whether acute or convalescent, the COVID-19 samples came from the United States, Italy and Spain. Nucleic acid was either cDNA or gDNA, and it came from T cells, B-cell-depleted T cells, or PBMCs.

V and J are TRBV30 and TRBJ1-1, with TRBD1 matching 7 bases. The clonotype originates from a man aged 40-49 years who had recovered from COVID-19. Sequencing was performed on PBMCs or T cells enriched from blood (not recorded which). CDR3 bases: TGTGCCTGCCAGTTGGGGACAGACACTGAAGCTTTCTTT. It codes for CACQLGTDTEAFF.